This T cell receptor (beta chain) was recorded in a study of blood T cell repertoires in COVID-19. Study-level information: The United States, Italy and Spain supplied acute and convalescent COVID-19 samples. PBMCs, B-cell-depleted T cells, or T cells were the source of the cDNA or gDNA that made up the material.

CDR3 length equals 15 residues. The germline V gene has CDR1 SGHRS and CDR2 YFSETQ. The trim removed 4 bases at V and 0 bases at J, leaving 6 bases unmatched. Original methodology: For nucleated cells, counts were estimated from reference gene primer amplification. Assay: immunoSEQ multiplex PCR; the TCRdb copy retains only in-frame clones and omits some. That table furnishes V, J and clone size, whereas the DNA furnished D and trimming. The sample records about 87,000 clones, about 87% being singletons. The chain combines TRBV5-1 with TRBJ1-1; 7 bases align to TRBD1. Sequenced: peripheral blood. The sequence came from an elderly man with acute or convalescent COVID-19. In nucleotides, the CDR3 is TGCGCCAGCAGCCGCATTACAGGGGTGAACACTGAAGCTTTCTTT. This codes for CASSRITGVNTEAFF.